These 30 T cell receptor beta chains were all obtained from the same sample, sequenced in a study of cytomegalovirus exposure and HLA in healthy donors. The study ran its PCR with 60 Vbeta and 13 Jbeta primers. Some clones are missing from TCRdb's copy, which holds only in-frame ones; the method was immunoSEQ multiplex PCR. The table has 150,000 to 250,000 clones, approximately 79% seen once; the top ten hold around 1.6%. Sequencing was done on a sample of PBMCs. The receptors were sampled from a girl aged 10 to 17 in good health and CMV-seropositive.

This rearrangement joins TRBV25-1 to TRBJ2-1, with TRBD1 as a possible D gene (5 bases). V gave up 9 bases and J gave up 5 bases, with 23 bases separating them. Germline V gives CDR1 MGHDK, CDR2 SYGVNS. The CDR3 consists of 16 residues. The CDR3 region has the DNA TGTGCCAGAGGTAGTGCGTCCCCCGGACACAACAATGAGCAGTTCTTC. Translation: CARGSASPGHNNEQFF. The variable domain in full, completed from reference TRBV25-1 and TRBJ2-1, reads EADIYQTPRYLVIGTGKKITLECSQTMGHDKMYWYQQDPGMELHLIHYSYGVNSTEKGDLSSESTVSRIRTEHFPLTLESARPSHTSQYLCARGSASPGHNNEQFFGPGTRLTVL.

V gene TRBV7-9 combines with J gene TRBJ1-2, with D possibly TRBD1 on 5 matching bases. Trimming shortened V by 1 base and J by 8 bases, and 11 bases separated the two germline ends. This CDR3 spans 13 amino acids. Germline V CDR1 and CDR2: SEHNR, FQNEAQ (reference sequence). CDR3 amino acids: CASSLGQGYGYTF. The CDR3 region has the DNA TGTGCCAGCAGCTTAGGGCAGGGTTACGGCTACACCTTC.

The chain has TRBV12-5 and TRBJ2-5, with 8 nucleotides matching TRBD1. CDR3 length equals 15 residues. Germline V CDR1 and CDR2: LGHNT, FRNRAP. Trimming at V came to 7 bases and at J to 0 bases, leaving 7 bases not matched to a gene. This CDR3 reads CASALGTGDQETQYF. In DNA form, the CDR3 reads TGTGCTAGTGCCCTCGGGACAGGAGACCAAGAGACCCAGTACTTC.

The V gene is TRBV2, the J gene TRBJ2-7, with D maybe TRBD2 (7 bases). The germline CDR1 and CDR2 sequences are SNHLY and FYNNEI. The CDR3 contains 13 residues. Trimming shortened V by 7 bases and J by 2 bases, and 12 bases separated the two germline ends. Here the CDR3 DNA reads TGTGCCAGCAAGGGGGACTACACCTACGAGCAGTACTTC. Translating gives CASKGDYTYEQYF.

The chain joins TRBV10-3 to TRBJ2-7, with a possible D match to TRBD2 (6 bases). Trimming removed 10 bases from V and 3 bases from J, with 13 bases in between. CDR1 and CDR2 from the germline V gene are ENHRY and SYGVKD. The CDR3 length is 12 residues. CDR3 sequence reads: CATREAVYEQYF. CDR3 in DNA: TGTGCCACAAGGGAGGCCGTCTACGAGCAGTACTTC.

The J gene is TRBJ1-5, the V gene TRBV27; D may be TRBD1 (5 bases). CDR1 is MNHEY, CDR2 SMNVEV, per germline (reference sequence). CDR3 size: 15 residues. V shed 11 bases and J shed 4 bases, with 21 bases lying between them. CDR3 sequence reads: CAAGVLGGGNQPQHF. The CDR3 nucleotides read TGTGCCGCCGGGGTATTGGGTGGGGGGAATCAGCCCCAGCATTTT.

V gene TRBV5-1 combines with J gene TRBJ2-7; unclear D gene. V was cut by 0 bases and J by 7 bases, with 11 bases left in between. Germline V gene data show CDR1 as SGHRS and CDR2 as YFSETQ. This CDR3 comprises 13 residues. This chain's CDR3 is CASSLAAGPEQYF. The CDR3 DNA follows: TGCGCCAGCAGCTTGGCAGCAGGTCCGGAGCAGTACTTC. The full variable domain, rest sourced from reference TRBV5-1 and TRBJ2-7, is KAGVTQTPRYLIKTRGQQVTLSCSPISGHRSVSWYQQTPGQGLQFLFEYFSETQRNKGNFPGRFSGRQFSNSRSEMNVSTLELGDSALYLCASSLAAGPEQYFGPGTRLTVT.

V and J are TRBV5-1 and TRBJ2-1; 8 bases line up with TRBD2. J gave up 9 bases and V 4 bases, and 12 bases lay outside the gene matches. This CDR3 has 15 amino acids. Germline CDR1 and CDR2: SGHRS and YFSETQ. In DNA form, the CDR3 reads TGCGCCAGCAGCACGGGGGGGTCCGTCGCGTCTGAGCAGTTCTTC. Amino acid sequence: CASSTGGSVASEQFF. Full variable domain (remainder filled in from reference TRBV5-1 and TRBJ2-1): KAGVTQTPRYLIKTRGQQVTLSCSPISGHRSVSWYQQTPGQGLQFLFEYFSETQRNKGNFPGRFSGRQFSNSRSEMNVSTLELGDSALYLCASSTGGSVASEQFFGPGTRLTVL.

In regard to this clone: The junction shows a germline mismatch at one end, possibly a read error. The V and J genes are TRBV7-2 and TRBJ1-6; possibly TRBD1 for D (6 bases). This CDR3 is built from 15 residues. Germline loops: CDR1 SGHTA, CDR2 FQGNSA. The CDR3 region is CASSLAGVGYSPLHF. The CDR3 coding sequence is TGTGCCAGCAGCCTAGCAGGGGTTGGTTATTCACCCCTCCACTTT.

This CDR3 reads CSVQAGGEPQHF. CDR3 DNA: TGCAGCGTTCAGGCAGGGGGTGAGCCCCAGCATTTT. The genes are TRBV29-1 and TRBJ1-5; 7 nucleotides agree with TRBD1. The CDR3 spans 12 residues. CDR1 is SQVTM, CDR2 ANQGSEA, per germline. The V and J ends lost 5 bases and 8 bases, in that order; junction bases with no gene match: 6. Supplemented by reference TRBV29-1 and TRBJ1-5, the full variable domain reads SAVISQKPSRDICQRGTSLTIQCQVDSQVTMMFWYRQQPGQSLTLIATANQGSEATYESGFVIDKFPISRPNLTFSTLTVSNMSPEDSSIYLCSVQAGGEPQHFGDGTRLSIL.

The chain recombines TRBV10-3 with TRBJ1-1; unclear D gene. This CDR3 comprises 13 residues. The germline gives CDR1 ENHRY, CDR2 SYGVKD. Trimming stripped 8 bases from V and 0 bases from J, with 10 bases between. CDR3 region: CAIHREMNTEAFF. For the CDR3, the DNA is TGTGCCATCCACAGAGAGATGAACACTGAAGCTTTCTTT.

The chain recombines TRBV6-5 with TRBJ2-7; TRBD1 matches 9 bases. The CDR3 totals 16 residues. V lost 2 bases and J lost 5; bases outside the gene matches: 10. Germline V gives CDR1 MNHEY, CDR2 SVGAGI. This CDR3 is CASSYATGTGWNEQYF. The CDR3 DNA follows: TGTGCCAGCAGTTACGCAACCGGGACAGGGTGGAACGAGCAGTACTTC.

The V and J genes are TRBV29-1 and TRBJ2-2, with 10 bases lining up with TRBD1. Germline-derived CDR1 and CDR2 are SQVTM and ANQGSEA. Trimming at V came to 5 bases and at J to 3 bases, leaving 3 bases not matched to a gene. CDR3 length: 14 amino acids. The CDR3 loop reads CSVLGTGDTGELFF. CDR3 coding DNA: TGCAGCGTTTTGGGGACAGGGGACACCGGGGAGCTGTTTTTT.

The rearrangement joins TRBV18 to TRBJ1-1; no definite D call. Trimming stripped 3 bases from V and 5 bases from J, with 10 bases between. Germline lookup yields CDR1 KGHSH and CDR2 LQKENI. The CDR3 totals 13 residues. The chain's CDR3 is CASSPLTETEAFF. The DNA for the CDR3 is TGTGCCAGCTCACCTCTCACAGAGACTGAAGCTTTCTTT.

Concerning this clone: The same CDR3 can be traced to other DNA sequences in this sample. The genes are TRBV6-1 and TRBJ2-3, with D possibly TRBD1 on 5 matching bases. The CDR3 totals 12 residues. Deletions cut 2 bases from V and 6 bases from J, with 6 bases between. Germline CDR1 MNHNS, CDR2 SASEGT. This CDR3 is CASSERGDTQYF. The CDR3 bases are TGTGCCAGCAGTGAAAGGGGTGATACGCAGTATTTT.

This rearrangement joins TRBV4-1 to TRBJ1-2; weak D call: TRBD1 (6 bases). The CDR3 runs to 14 residues. Trimming took off 2 bases at V and 7 bases at J, with 14 bases between the two ends. Germline V gives CDR1 MGHRA, CDR2 YSYEKL. The CDR3 loop reads CASSQLQGRGGYTF. For the CDR3, the DNA is TGCGCCAGCAGCCAACTACAGGGAAGGGGTGGCTACACCTTC.

The chain combines TRBV6-1 with TRBJ1-2; tentative D call: TRBD1 (6 bases). V lost 8 bases and J lost 4, with 14 bases in between. CDR3 size: 13 residues. The germline V gene has CDR1 MNHNS and CDR2 SASEGT. Here the CDR3 reads CASGSLDSYGYTF. Here the CDR3 DNA reads TGTGCCAGCGGATCCCTGGACAGCTATGGCTACACCTTC.

This chain uses TRBV4-2 with TRBJ1-6; D is unclear. This CDR3 comprises 15 residues. In germline, CDR1 is LGHNA, CDR2 YNFKEQ. Trimming took off 1 base at V and 9 bases at J, with 13 bases between the two ends. This CDR3 reads CASSQVAGSTSPLHF. The DNA for the CDR3 is TGTGCCAGCAGCCAAGTGGCGGGTAGCACTTCACCCCTCCACTTT.

The rearrangement joins TRBV25-1 to TRBJ2-2; a possible D gene is TRBD1 (6 bases). Per germline, CDR1 MGHDK and CDR2 SYGVNS. V was clipped by 5 bases and J by 0 bases, with 13 bases between them. There are 16 residues in the CDR3. Written as DNA, the CDR3 is TGTGCCAGCAGTTTCGACAGGATCGCGAACACCGGGGAGCTGTTTTTT. It specifies CASSFDRIANTGELFF.

This rearrangement joins TRBV5-1 to TRBJ2-2, with 11 bases fitting TRBD1. Unmatched junction bases numbered 5, after V lost 0 bases and J lost 7 bases. Germline assignment: CDR1 SGHRS and CDR2 YFSETQ. This CDR3 has 16 amino acids. The CDR3 loop is CASSLDGQGAGGELFF. Written as DNA, the CDR3 is TGCGCCAGCAGCTTGGACGGACAGGGGGCTGGCGGGGAGCTGTTTTTT.

The J gene is TRBJ1-2, the V gene TRBV5-6; 9 bases align to TRBD1. The germline CDR1 and CDR2 sequences are SGHDT and YYEEEE. The CDR3 has 15 amino acids. V lost 4 bases and J lost 8; bases outside the gene matches: 12. Here the CDR3 DNA reads TGTGCCAGCAGCGGGCTAGGGACAGGGAACGGCGGCTACACCTTC. This translates into CASSGLGTGNGGYTF.

The chain joins TRBV2 to TRBJ2-5; D not resolved. Per germline, CDR1 SNHLY and CDR2 FYNNEI. The CDR3 loop spans 13 amino acids. V dropped 8 bases and J dropped 2 bases, with 12 bases sitting between them. CDR3 sequence: CASHAAPQETQYF. The CDR3 DNA is TGTGCCAGCCATGCGGCGCCTCAAGAGACCCAGTACTTC.

This clone was detected once. The chain has TRBV5-1 and TRBJ2-3; 11 positions match TRBD2. The CDR3 covers 20 residues. Germline V lookup: CDR1 SGHRS, CDR2 YFSETQ. Trimming took 1 base from V and 0 from J; bases not matched to a gene: 13. The CDR3, as DNA: TGCGCCAGCAGCTTGCTCCTAGCGGGGGGCCAAAAGTTTAGCACAGATACGCAGTATTTT. Encoded protein: CASSLLLAGGQKFSTDTQYF.

The V and J genes are TRBV4-1 and TRBJ1-5; 10 bases are a match to TRBD1. Germline CDR1 is MGHRA and CDR2 is YSYEKL. The CDR3 length is 15 residues. J lost 7 bases, V lost 0 bases, and 3 bases had no gene match. CDR3 loop: CASSQDGQGGQPQHF. CDR3 sequence (DNA): TGCGCCAGCAGCCAAGATGGACAGGGGGGCCAGCCCCAGCATTTT.

This sequence joins TRBV13 and TRBJ2-1; no clear D gene. V lost 5 bases, J lost 6 bases, and 11 bases lay in between. The germline gives CDR1 PRHDT, CDR2 FYEKMQ (reference sequence). CDR3 length: 13 residues. CDR3 DNA sequence: TGTGCCAGCAGCCGCCACTCCGGCAATGAGCAGTTCTTC. This sequence encodes CASSRHSGNEQFF. Supplemented by reference TRBV13 and TRBJ2-1, the full variable domain reads AAGVIQSPRHLIKEKRETATLKCYPIPRHDTVYWYQQGPGQDPQFLISFYEKMQSDKGSIPDRFSAQQFSDYHSELNMSSLELGDSALYFCASSRHSGNEQFFGPGTRLTVL.

The chain combines TRBV7-2 with TRBJ2-1; 7 positions match TRBD2. The CDR3 totals 15 residues. Trimming removed 2 bases from V and 2 bases from J; junction bases left unmatched: 3. The germline V gene has CDR1 SGHTA and CDR2 FQGNSA. CDR3 in DNA: TGTGCCAGCAGCTTATTGGCGGGGGCCTACAATGAGCAGTTCTTC. Translated, it gives CASSLLAGAYNEQFF. The variable domain in full, with the rest retrieved from reference TRBV7-2 and TRBJ2-1, is GAGVSQSPSNKVTEKGKDVELRCDPISGHTALYWYRQSLGQGLEFLIYFQGNSAPDKSGLPSDRFSAERTGGSVSTLTIQRTQQEDSAVYLCASSLLAGAYNEQFFGPGTRLTVL.

The rearrangement uses TRBV27 and TRBJ1-1; D is possibly TRBD1 (5 bases). The V gene's germline CDR1 is MNHEY and CDR2 SMNVEV (reference sequence). This CDR3 region has 15 residues. Deletions cut 5 bases from V and 5 bases from J, with 18 bases between. In DNA form, the CDR3 reads TGTGCCAGCAGTCGTGAGAGGTGGGGGGTGACTGAAGCTTTCTTT. This sequence encodes CASSRERWGVTEAFF.

The chain employs TRBV7-8 and TRBJ2-5, with 10 bases matching TRBD2. The V gene end was trimmed by 5 bases and the J gene end by 4 bases; junction bases not matched to a gene: 16. CDR1 and CDR2 (germline): SGHVS, FQNEAQ. The CDR3 has 18 amino acids. The CDR3 reads CASSPPDLASGGRETQYF. CDR3 DNA: TGTGCCAGCAGCCCCCCCGACTTAGCTAGCGGGGGTCGAGAGACCCAGTACTTC.

This chain links TRBV4-1 with TRBJ1-3; D uncertain. Between the trimmed V and J ends, which lost 5 bases and 0 bases, there was a span of 11 bases. CDR1 and CDR2 (germline): MGHRA, YSYEKL. The CDR3 is 15 amino acids. CDR3 bases: TGCGCCAGCAGCGTTACACGGAGCTCTGGAAACACCATATATTTT. Translated: CASSVTRSSGNTIYF.

The chain combines TRBV5-6 with TRBJ2-2, with D possibly TRBD2 on 5 matching bases. Trimming removed 4 bases from V and 8 bases from J, with 18 bases in between. From germline, CDR1 is SGHDT and CDR2 YYEEEE. This CDR3 has 15 amino acids. The CDR3 spells CASSLDGREIGELFF. CDR3 DNA sequence: TGTGCCAGCAGCCTCGACGGCCGGGAAATAGGGGAGCTGTTTTTT.